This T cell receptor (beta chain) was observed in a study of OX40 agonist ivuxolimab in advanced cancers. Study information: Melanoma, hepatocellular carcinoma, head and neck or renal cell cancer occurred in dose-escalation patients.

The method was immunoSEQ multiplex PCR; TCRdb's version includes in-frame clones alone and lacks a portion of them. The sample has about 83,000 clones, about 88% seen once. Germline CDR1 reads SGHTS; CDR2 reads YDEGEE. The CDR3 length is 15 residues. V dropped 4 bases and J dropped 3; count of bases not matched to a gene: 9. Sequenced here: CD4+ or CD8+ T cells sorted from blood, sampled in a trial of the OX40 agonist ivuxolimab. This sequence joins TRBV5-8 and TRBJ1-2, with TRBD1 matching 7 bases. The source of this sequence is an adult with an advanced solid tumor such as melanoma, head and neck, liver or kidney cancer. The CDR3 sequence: CASSARQGLYYGYTF. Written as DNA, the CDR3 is TGTGCCAGCAGCGCCCGACAGGGTCTGTACTATGGCTACACCTTC.